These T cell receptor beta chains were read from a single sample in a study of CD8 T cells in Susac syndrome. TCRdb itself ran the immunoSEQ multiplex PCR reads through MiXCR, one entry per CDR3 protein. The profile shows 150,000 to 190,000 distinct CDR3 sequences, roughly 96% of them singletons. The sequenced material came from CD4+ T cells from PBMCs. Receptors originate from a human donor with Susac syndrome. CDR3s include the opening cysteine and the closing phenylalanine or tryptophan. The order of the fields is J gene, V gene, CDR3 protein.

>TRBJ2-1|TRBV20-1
CSAPLAGVDEQFF
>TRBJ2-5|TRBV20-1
CSDGGLGETQYF
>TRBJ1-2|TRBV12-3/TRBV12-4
CASSPGTANYGYTF
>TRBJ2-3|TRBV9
CASSRVSSTDTQYF
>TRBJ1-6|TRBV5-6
CASSLGTEYNSPLHF
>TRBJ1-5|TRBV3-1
CASSQGRNQPQHF
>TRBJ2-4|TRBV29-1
CSAGTAKNIQYF
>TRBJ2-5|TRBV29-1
CSVRPGTGRETQYF
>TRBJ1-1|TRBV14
CASSSMRRGGGGLNTEAFF
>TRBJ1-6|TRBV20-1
CSASRDRNSPLHF
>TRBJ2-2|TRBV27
CASRALGTVGTGELFF
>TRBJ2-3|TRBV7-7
CASSRGLFTDTQYF
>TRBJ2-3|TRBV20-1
CSARTSGGVDTQYF
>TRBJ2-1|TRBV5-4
CASSRLGANSYNEQFF
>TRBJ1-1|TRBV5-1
CASSLEGAQGNTEAFF
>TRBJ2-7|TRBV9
CASSESSGGSGEQYF
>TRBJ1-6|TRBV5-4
CASSSPGGTLHF
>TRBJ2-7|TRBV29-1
CSAQALTYEQYF
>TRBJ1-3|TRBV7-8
CASTPTGSGNTIYF
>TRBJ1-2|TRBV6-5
CASRDGTGAGYTF
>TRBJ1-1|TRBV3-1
CASSQEGKTRNTEAFF
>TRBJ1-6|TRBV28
CASSRLTRESPLHF
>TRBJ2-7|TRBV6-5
CASRGTVSYEQYF
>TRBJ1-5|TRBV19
CASSVQQGAGQPQHF
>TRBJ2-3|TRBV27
CASTRTAAQGDTQYF
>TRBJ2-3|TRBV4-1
CASSPGTSQTDTQYF
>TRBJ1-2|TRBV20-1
CSAPKGGTGYGYTF
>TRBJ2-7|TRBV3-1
CASSQVATYEQYF
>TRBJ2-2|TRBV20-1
CSAIPRGAIGTGELFF
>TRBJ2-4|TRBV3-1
CASSPETPGQFGKNIQYF
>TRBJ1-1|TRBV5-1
CASSLQQGNTEAFF
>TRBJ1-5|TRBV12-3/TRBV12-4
CASSRGQGSRQPQHF
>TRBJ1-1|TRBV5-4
CASSPQGRVNTEAFF
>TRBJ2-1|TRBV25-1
CASSELAWGAGNEQFF
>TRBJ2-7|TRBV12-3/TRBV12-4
CASSLERRTGFNYEQYF
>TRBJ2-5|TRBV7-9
CASSQDRSSETQYF
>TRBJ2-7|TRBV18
CASSPPAQGYEQYF
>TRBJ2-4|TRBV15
CATSKEIGGTRVIQYF
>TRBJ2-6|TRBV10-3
CAITPSGTKTGANVLTF
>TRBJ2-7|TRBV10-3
CAINSEGLYEQYF
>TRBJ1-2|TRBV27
CASSLDGIYGYTF
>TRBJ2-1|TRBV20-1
CSATGGGSGNEQFF
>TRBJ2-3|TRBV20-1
CSATYHREDTQYF
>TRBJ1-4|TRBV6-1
CASSPVTGTTNEKLFF
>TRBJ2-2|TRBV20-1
CSAYRDGNTGELFF
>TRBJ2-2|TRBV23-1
CASPRGPGELFF